This T cell receptor beta chain was found in a study of T cell repertoires in cytomegalovirus infection (dated 2019 in TCRdb). The study in broad terms: The HLA type of each donor mattered for the analysis, because public TCR beta signatures pointed to carriage of CMV infection along with the matching HLA type. Beyond this particular receptor, the publication reports: The ex vivo response was dominated by HLA-C-restricted CMV-specific TCR beta clonotypes, which also provided the single most frequent clonotype in two of eight donors. In both this cohort and an independent roughly 330-donor cohort, the cumulative frequency of public TCR beta family members distinguished carriers of CMV infection plus the relevant HLA type.

From a lookup of the germline V gene (reference sequence), CDR1 and CDR2 are SEHNR and FQNEAQ. At the junction V is shortened by 6 bases and J by 10 bases, with 10 bases in between. Measured from the cysteine to the phenylalanine, the CDR3 is 11 residues long. Only the CDR3 part of the read is kept: 33 bases, read in frame from the first base. This clonotype was recorded a few times. Its antigen remains unidentified. Base-call qualities are not available, and no considerably larger clone is one nucleotide away. Instrument on record: Illumina HiSeq 1500. TCRdb took the public reads, trimmed them with fastp at Q25, ran MiXCR for clone calling and kept in-frame beta chains. Entries that share a CDR3 protein sequence are merged under the most common genes and DNA. The sample table shows a few hundred thousand distinct CDR3 sequences, and roughly 15% are seen once. The top ten clonotypes cover 7.5% to 10% of the sample.

The sequence was collected from a human donor in good health (CMV status not recorded). Some clones in this sample may be carry-over from other donors' samples. What was sequenced was PBMCs. The receptor chain draws on TRBV7-9 and TRBJ2-1, with the identity of the D gene unclear. CDR3 reads: CASSLLDEQFF. The base sequence is TGTGCCAGCAGTTTGCTGGACGAGCAGTTCTTC.